One sample yielded the 12 T cell receptor beta chains listed below, sequenced in a study of blood T cell repertoires in COVID-19. Clones were read by immunoSEQ multiplex PCR, and TCRdb kept only the in-frame ones, dropping some. The table shows more than 150,000 clones, with approximately 85% occurring only once. Material for sequencing was peripheral blood. The receptors were sampled from a woman older than 75 with acute or convalescent COVID-19.

This clone was counted only a few times. The gene calls are TRBV3-1 (or the pseudogene TRBV3-2) and TRBJ2-5; possible D gene TRBD2, 6 bases. CDR3 length: 18 residues. The germline V gene encodes CDR1 LGHDT and CDR2 YNNKEL (reference sequence). The germline V and J ends were trimmed by 4 bases and 5 bases, with 26 bases remaining between them. As DNA, the CDR3 is TGTGCCAGCAGCCGTAACGTAGGGGCGGGAACCCTGCAGGAGACCCAGTACTTC. Translating it yields CASSRNVGAGTLQETQYF.

V gene TRBV2 combines with J gene TRBJ2-2; 8 bases agree with TRBD1. V dropped 6 bases and J dropped 1; count of bases not matched to a gene: 1. In germline, CDR1 is SNHLY, CDR2 FYNNEI. This CDR3 spans 14 amino acids. CDR3 in DNA: TGTGCCAGCAGGGGGACAGGGAACACCGGGGAGCTGTTTTTT. It translates to CASRGTGNTGELFF.

The V gene is TRBV2, the J gene TRBJ1-4; 10 bases agree with TRBD1. The CDR3 is made up of 16 amino acids. J was trimmed by 3 bases and V by 10 bases; bases with no gene match: 11. Germline lookup yields CDR1 SNHLY and CDR2 FYNNEI. CDR3 sequence: CATSWDRGAANEKLFF. CDR3 sequence (DNA): TGTGCCACTTCCTGGGACAGGGGAGCGGCTAATGAAAAACTGTTTTTT.

V and J are TRBV10-3 and TRBJ2-2; TRBD2 agrees at 12 bases. V shed 5 bases and J 3 bases; nucleotides not matched to a gene: 4. The CDR3 length is 16 residues. Germline CDR1 is ENHRY and CDR2 is SYGVKD. This CDR3 reads CAISRGLAGDTGELFF. In nucleotides, the CDR3 is TGTGCCATCAGTCGGGGACTAGCGGGTGACACCGGGGAGCTGTTTTTT.

The V call is TRBV6-4, the J call TRBJ2-2; 8 bases line up with TRBD2. Germline V gives CDR1 MRHNA, CDR2 SNTAGT. The CDR3 totals 16 residues. J was trimmed by 1 base and V by 5 bases; bases with no gene match: 6. The CDR3 nucleotides read TGTGCCAGCAGTTCGGGGGGGCCGGGGAACACCGGGGAGCTGTTTTTT. This gives the protein CASSSGGPGNTGELFF.

CDR3 coding DNA: TGTGCCAGCTCACCAAAAAACAGGGGCGGAATGAACACTGAAGCTTTCTTT. Translated: CASSPKNRGGMNTEAFF. J is TRBJ1-1 and V is TRBV18; 7 bases line up with TRBD1. Germline V lookup: CDR1 KGHSH, CDR2 LQKENI. The CDR3 length is 17 residues. V was pared by 2 bases and J by 0 bases, with 9 bases of the junction left unmatched.

This clone was observed a single time. The chain is built from TRBV11-2 and TRBJ2-7, with TRBD1 matching 7 bases. The V and J ends lost 4 bases and 7 bases, in that order; junction bases with no gene match: 16. Germline V gene lookup returns CDR1 SGHAT and CDR2 FQNNGV. The CDR3 runs 16 residues. CDR3 protein: CASSSGRTGKSQEQYF. CDR3 bases: TGTGCCAGCAGCTCGGGACGGACAGGAAAATCGCAGGAGCAGTACTTC.

The rearrangement joins TRBV6-2 or TRBV6-3 to TRBJ2-2; TRBD1 agrees at 9 bases. This CDR3 has 15 amino acids. V trimming: 2 bases; J trimming: 5 bases; junction bases outside the gene matches: 3. CDR1 MNHEY and CDR2 SVGEGT come from the germline V gene. The CDR3 DNA reads as TGTGCCAGCAGTTACCTGGACAGGGGAACCGGGGAGCTGTTTTTT. As protein: CASSYLDRGTGELFF.

The V call is TRBV7-3, the J call TRBJ2-2; 11 nucleotides agree with TRBD1. V shed 5 bases and J 8 bases; nucleotides not matched to a gene: 10. CDR3 size: 16 residues. Germline V lookup: CDR1 SGHTA, CDR2 FQGTGA. CDR3 in DNA: TGTGCCAGCAGCCAACCACCGGGACAGGGGGTTGGGGAGCTGTTTTTT. As protein: CASSQPPGQGVGELFF.

The chain employs TRBV27 and TRBJ1-2; D not certain. V was cut by 8 bases and J by 5 bases, with 18 bases left in between. This CDR3 has 14 residues. The germline CDR1 and CDR2 sequences are MNHEY and SMNVEV (reference sequence). In DNA, the CDR3 is TGTGCCAGCGGTCGAGTGTCCGGTCCATATGGCTACACCTTC. Amino acids: CASGRVSGPYGYTF.

J is TRBJ1-2 and V is TRBV3-1 (or the pseudogene TRBV3-2); TRBD1 matches at 9 bases. The CDR3 is made up of 17 amino acids. Germline assignment: CDR1 LGHDT and CDR2 YNNKEL (reference sequence). V gave up 1 base and J gave up 0 bases; unmatched junction bases: 6. The chain's CDR3 is CASSQGQGVLANYGYTF. CDR3 bases: TGTGCCAGCAGCCAAGGACAGGGGGTGTTAGCTAACTATGGCTACACCTTC.

The rearrangement uses TRBV6-5 and TRBJ2-7; TRBD1 matches at 7 bases. The V segment lost 7 bases and the J segment 4 bases; nucleotides outside the gene matches: 13. Germline CDR1 reads MNHEY; CDR2 reads SVGAGI. The CDR3 spans 15 residues. The chain's CDR3 is CASTPGTVVKYEQYF. Written as DNA, the CDR3 is TGTGCCAGCACCCCGGGGACAGTAGTTAAGTACGAGCAGTACTTC.